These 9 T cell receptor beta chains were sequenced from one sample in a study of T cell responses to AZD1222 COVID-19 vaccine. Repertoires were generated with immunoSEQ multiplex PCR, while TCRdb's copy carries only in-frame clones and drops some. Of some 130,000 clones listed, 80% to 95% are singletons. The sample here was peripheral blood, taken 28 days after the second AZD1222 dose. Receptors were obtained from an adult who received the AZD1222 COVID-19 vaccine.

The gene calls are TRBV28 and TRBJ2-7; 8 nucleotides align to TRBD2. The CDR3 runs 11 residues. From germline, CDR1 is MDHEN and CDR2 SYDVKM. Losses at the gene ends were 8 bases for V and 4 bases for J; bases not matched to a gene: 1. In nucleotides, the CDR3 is TGTGCCAGCTTAGCGGGGTACGAGCAGTACTTC. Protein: CASLAGYEQYF.

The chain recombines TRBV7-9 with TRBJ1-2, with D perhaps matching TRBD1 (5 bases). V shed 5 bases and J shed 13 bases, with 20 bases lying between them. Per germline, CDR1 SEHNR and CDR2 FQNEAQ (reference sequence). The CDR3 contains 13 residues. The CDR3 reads CASSPGIGQVLTF. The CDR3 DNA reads TGTGCCAGCAGCCCAGGGATCGGGCAGGTACTCACCTTC.

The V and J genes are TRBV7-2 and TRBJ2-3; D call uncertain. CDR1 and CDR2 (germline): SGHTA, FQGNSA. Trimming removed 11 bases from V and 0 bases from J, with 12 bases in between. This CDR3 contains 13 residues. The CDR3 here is CACQRPSTDTQYF. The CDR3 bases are TGTGCCTGCCAGCGCCCTAGCACAGATACGCAGTATTTT. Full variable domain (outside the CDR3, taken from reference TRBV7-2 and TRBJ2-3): GAGVSQSPSNKVTEKGKDVELRCDPISGHTALYWYRQSLGQGLEFLIYFQGNSAPDKSGLPSDRFSAERTGGSVSTLTIQRTQQEDSAVYLCACQRPSTDTQYFGPGTRLTVL.

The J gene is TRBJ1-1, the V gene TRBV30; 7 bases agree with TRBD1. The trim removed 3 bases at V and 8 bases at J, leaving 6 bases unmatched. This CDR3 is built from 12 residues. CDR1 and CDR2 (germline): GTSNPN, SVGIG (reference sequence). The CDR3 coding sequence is TGTGCCTGGAGCTTCGGACAGGTAGAAGCTTTCTTT. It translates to CAWSFGQVEAFF.

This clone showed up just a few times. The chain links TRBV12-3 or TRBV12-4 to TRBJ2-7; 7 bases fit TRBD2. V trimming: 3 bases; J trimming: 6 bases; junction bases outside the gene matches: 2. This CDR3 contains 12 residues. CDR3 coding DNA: TGTGCCAGCAGTTTCCCGGGAGGCGAGCAGTACTTC. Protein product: CASSFPGGEQYF.

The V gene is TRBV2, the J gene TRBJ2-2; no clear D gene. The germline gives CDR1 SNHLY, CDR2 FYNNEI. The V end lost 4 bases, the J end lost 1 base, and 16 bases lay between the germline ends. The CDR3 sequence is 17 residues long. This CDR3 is CASSVFLAAMNTGELFF. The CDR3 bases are TGTGCCAGCAGTGTTTTTCTGGCGGCCATGAACACCGGGGAGCTGTTTTTT.

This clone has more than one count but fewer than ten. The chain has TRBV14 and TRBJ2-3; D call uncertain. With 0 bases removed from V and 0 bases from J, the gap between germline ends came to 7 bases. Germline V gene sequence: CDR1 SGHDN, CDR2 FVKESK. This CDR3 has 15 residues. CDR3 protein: CASSQEITSTDTQYF. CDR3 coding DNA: TGTGCCAGCAGCCAAGAAATTACTAGCACAGATACGCAGTATTTT.

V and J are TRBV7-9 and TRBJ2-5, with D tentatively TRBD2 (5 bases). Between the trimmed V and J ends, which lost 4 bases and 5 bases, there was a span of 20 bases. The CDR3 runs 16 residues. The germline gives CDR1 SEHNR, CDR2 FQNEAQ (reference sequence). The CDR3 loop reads CASSSSNLAFGETQYF. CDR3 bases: TGTGCCAGCAGCTCCTCAAATTTAGCGTTTGGCGAGACCCAGTACTTC.

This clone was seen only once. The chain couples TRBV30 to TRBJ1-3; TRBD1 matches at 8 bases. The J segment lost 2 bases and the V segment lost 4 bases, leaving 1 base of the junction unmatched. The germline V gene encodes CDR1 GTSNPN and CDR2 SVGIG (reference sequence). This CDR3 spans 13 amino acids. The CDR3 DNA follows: TGTGCCTGGACAGGGGGCACTGGAAACACCATATATTTT. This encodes CAWTGGTGNTIYF.